This T cell receptor beta chain was observed in a study of cytomegalovirus exposure and HLA in healthy donors. Study observations and caveats: A later analysis linked a missense DCLRE1C variant to TCR beta V- and J-gene trimming.

Researchers ran the PCR with 60 Vbeta and 13 Jbeta primers. The repertoire was sequenced with immunoSEQ multiplex PCR; TCRdb's copy has only in-frame clones and lacks some. The data contain some 150,000 clones, around 80% of them singletons. CDR3 length equals 16 residues. Comments on this clone: Its antigen is not known.

The clonotype was recovered from a man in his forties in good health and CMV-seronegative. The rearrangement uses TRBV21-1 and TRBJ1-2; the tabulated D call, TRBD1, remains unverified against the DNA. TRBV21-1 is tagged as a pseudogene. Sequenced: PBMCs. Here the CDR3 DNA reads TGTGCCAGCAGCAAAGAAGGAAACAGAGCTAACTATGGCTACACCTTC. Translating gives CASSKEGNRANYGYTF.